The TCR beta chain described here comes from a study of cytotoxic CD8 clonotypes in ibrutinib-treated CLL. Assay: immunoSEQ multiplex PCR; the TCRdb copy retains only in-frame clones and omits some. The sample gives 100,000 or so clones, 58% of which show up once; 37% is in the top ten. CDR1 is MNHEY and CDR2 is SVGAGI in the germline V gene. This CDR3 contains 12 residues. Trimming shortened V by 5 bases and J by 4 bases, and 6 bases separated the two germline ends. The genes are TRBV6-5 and TRBJ2-1; D is unresolved. This sample comprised PBMCs, obtained after 24 months of ibrutinib treatment. This sequence originates from a human donor with chronic lymphocytic leukemia. For the CDR3, the DNA is TGTGCCAGCAGTCACGATTACAATGAGCAGTTCTTC. Protein: CASSHDYNEQFF.